The 30 T cell receptor beta chains below come from one sample, sequenced in a study of neurological immune-mediated disorders. TCRdb ran MiXCR on the 5' RACE reads and lists one entry per CDR3 protein. Of tens of thousands of distinct CDR3 sequences in the sample, roughly 11% were seen once. The material sequenced was PBMCs. Receptor source: a man in his 60s in good health.

This clonotype was seen many times. The chain employs TRBV11-3 and TRBJ2-2; D possibly matches TRBD1 or TRBD2 (5 bases each). V lost 5 bases, J lost 0 bases, and 10 bases lay in between. CDR1 is SGHNT and CDR2 is YENEEA in the germline V gene. The CDR3 loop spans 15 amino acids. CDR3 residues: CASSPGAANTGELFF. CDR3 sequence (DNA): TGTGCCAGCAGCCCCGGGGCCGCGAACACCGGGGAGCTGTTTTTT.

Concerning this clonotype itself: A read error may explain this, as a much larger clone is one base away. The rearrangement links TRBV5-5 to TRBJ2-2; D is tentatively TRBD1 or TRBD2 (5 bases each). The CDR3 contains 14 residues. Deletions cut 2 bases from V and 10 bases from J, with 15 bases between. Per germline, CDR1 SGHKS and CDR2 YYEKEE (reference sequence). This chain's CDR3 is CASSLSGTIEELFF. In DNA, the CDR3 is TGTGCCAGCAGCTTATCCGGGACGATCGAGGAGCTGTTTTTT.

The table lists this clonotype with many counts. The rearrangement joins TRBV5-1 to TRBJ2-5; 14 nucleotides match TRBD2. With V trimmed by 4 bases and J by 5 bases, 7 bases remained unmatched. The CDR3 consists of 16 residues. Germline V gene sequence: CDR1 SGHRS, CDR2 YFSETQ. The CDR3 sequence is CASSKGTSGGVETQYF. The DNA for the CDR3 is TGCGCCAGCAGCAAGGGGACTAGCGGGGGAGTGGAGACCCAGTACTTC.

This clonotype was recorded many times. The J gene is TRBJ2-5, the V gene TRBV14, with 7 bases fitting TRBD1. CDR1 SGHDN and CDR2 FVKESK come from the germline V gene. Losses at the gene ends were 7 bases for V and 1 base for J; bases not matched to a gene: 12. The CDR3 is 16 amino acids. CDR3 residues: CASKNSGTVSQETQYF. In DNA form, the CDR3 reads TGTGCCAGCAAAAATTCCGGGACAGTTTCCCAAGAGACCCAGTACTTC.

This clonotype has at least ten counts. V is TRBV6-5 and J is TRBJ1-3; no clear D gene. The V end lost 5 bases, the J end lost 8 bases, and 10 bases lay between the germline ends. This CDR3 contains 12 residues. Germline V gives CDR1 MNHEY, CDR2 SVGAGI. The DNA of the CDR3 is TGTGCCAGCAGTGCATTGAGGGACACCATATATTTT. This sequence encodes CASSALRDTIYF.

This clonotype was counted many times. The chain is built from TRBV20-1 and TRBJ1-1, with D possibly being TRBD1 (5 bases). In germline, CDR1 is DFQATT, CDR2 SNEGSKA (reference sequence). The CDR3 has 14 amino acids. Trimming removed 5 bases from V and 6 bases from J, with 19 bases in between. The CDR3 region is CSAPTHGSGPEAFF. CDR3 nucleotide sequence: TGCAGTGCTCCTACTCACGGTTCGGGACCTGAAGCTTTCTTT.

This clonotype was found many times. This sequence joins TRBV14 and TRBJ2-5; the D gene is possibly TRBD2 (5 bases). Trimming stripped 3 bases from V and 5 bases from J, with 13 bases between. The germline gives CDR1 SGHDN, CDR2 FVKESK. The CDR3 extends over 14 amino acids. The CDR3 loop is CASSQTSGMETQYF. The CDR3 DNA reads as TGTGCCAGCAGCCAGACCTCCGGGATGGAGACCCAGTACTTC. Full variable domain (rest looked up from reference TRBV14 and TRBJ2-5): EAGVTQFPSHSVIEKGQTVTLRCDPISGHDNLYWYRRVMGKEIKFLLHFVKESKQDESGMPNNRFLAERTGGTYSTLKVQPAELEDSGVYFCASSQTSGMETQYFGPGTRLLVL.

This clonotype appeared many times. The V gene is TRBV24-1, the J gene TRBJ1-2; weak D call: TRBD1 (5 bases). This CDR3 is built from 13 residues. CDR1 KGHDR and CDR2 SFDVKD come from the germline V gene. V lost 4 bases, J lost 4 bases, and 9 bases lay in between. The CDR3 is CATSEGRFYGYTF. CDR3 nucleotide sequence: TGTGCCACCAGTGAGGGACGGTTCTATGGCTACACCTTC.

This clonotype was seen repeatedly, ten times or more. The CDR3 nucleotides read TGTGCCAGCAGCCGGAACCTCTACGAGCAGTACTTC. Amino acids: CASSRNLYEQYF. J is TRBJ2-7 and V is TRBV7-2; D remains unclear. In germline, CDR1 is SGHTA, CDR2 FQGNSA. This CDR3 contains 12 residues. Trimming left V 5 bases short and J 3 bases short, with 8 bases between.

This clonotype came up many times. CDR3 sequence (DNA): TGTGCCAGCAGCCCGGGACAGGGGGCGTCCGGGGAGCTGTTTTTT. Residues: CASSPGQGASGELFF. This chain connects TRBV5-5 to TRBJ2-2; 12 bases agree with TRBD1. The germline V gene has CDR1 SGHKS and CDR2 YYEKEE (reference sequence). V was pared by 4 bases and J by 6 bases, with 4 bases of the junction left unmatched. The CDR3 has 15 amino acids.

This clonotype was counted at least ten times. V usage is TRBV5-1 and J usage is TRBJ1-1; no reliable D call. CDR3 length: 16 amino acids. The germline V and J ends were trimmed by 0 bases and 0 bases, with 12 bases remaining between them. Germline CDR1 reads SGHRS; CDR2 reads YFSETQ. CDR3 sequence reads: CASSLGYEMLNTEAFF. The DNA for the CDR3 is TGCGCCAGCAGCTTGGGGTACGAGATGTTGAACACTGAAGCTTTCTTT.

This clonotype has a count of ten or more. The chain couples TRBV7-2 to TRBJ2-7; D may be TRBD1 (6 bases). The V end lost 6 bases, the J end lost 3 bases, and 15 bases lay between the germline ends. This CDR3 is built from 14 residues. Germline CDR1 reads SGHTA; CDR2 reads FQGNSA. The CDR3 bases are TGTGCCAGCAGGGCCGGGACACCATTCTACGAGCAGTACTTC. This encodes CASRAGTPFYEQYF.

As to this clonotype: A much bigger clone sits one base away, suggesting this may be a read error. The chain employs TRBV7-2 and TRBJ1-4, with D possibly matching TRBD1 (6 bases). Trimming took off 8 bases at V and 4 bases at J, with 17 bases between the two ends. Germline CDR1 is SGHTA and CDR2 is FQGNSA. There are 15 residues in the CDR3. In nucleotides, the CDR3 is TGTGCCAGCGGCTCCACAGGGCGAATTAATGAAAAACTGTTTTTT. This sequence encodes CASGSTGRINEKLFF.

This clonotype was detected many times. J is TRBJ2-3 and V is TRBV28; the D gene is possibly TRBD1 (5 bases). The CDR3 is 13 residues long. With 7 bases removed from V and 2 bases from J, the gap between germline ends came to 10 bases. Germline CDR1 MDHEN, CDR2 SYDVKM. The CDR3 coding sequence is TGTGCCAGCAAGGACACTAACACAGATACGCAGTATTTT. This translates into CASKDTNTDTQYF. Filled out from reference TRBV28 and TRBJ2-3, the complete variable domain reads DVKVTQSSRYLVKRTGEKVFLECVQDMDHENMFWYRQDPGLGLRLIYFSYDVKMKEKGDIPEGYSVSREKKERFSLILESASTNQTSMYLCASKDTNTDTQYFGPGTRLTVL.

There are many counts of this clonotype. In nucleotides, the CDR3 is TGTGCCAGCACCCACAGAGGCCTAGAGACCCAGTACTTC. This codes for CASTHRGLETQYF. The chain couples TRBV5-6 to TRBJ2-5; D is uncertain. The CDR3 length is 13 residues. Germline V CDR1 and CDR2: SGHDT, YYEEEE. Trimming shortened V by 6 bases and J by 4 bases, and 13 bases separated the two germline ends.

Ten or more counts support this clonotype. The V call is TRBV25-1, the J call TRBJ2-1, with D possibly being TRBD1 (6 bases). V lost 4 bases and J 5 bases, leaving 12 bases between the germline ends. Germline lookup yields CDR1 MGHDK and CDR2 SYGVNS. CDR3 length: 14 amino acids. This chain's CDR3 is CASSVLDRDNEQFF. CDR3 coding DNA: TGTGCCAGCAGTGTCTTGGACAGAGACAATGAGCAGTTCTTC.

This clonotype was observed at least ten times. This rearrangement joins TRBV6-5 to TRBJ2-7; D might be TRBD1 (5 bases). Germline V gene lookup returns CDR1 MNHEY and CDR2 SVGAGI. The V and J ends lost 8 bases and 2 bases respectively, with 13 bases between them. The CDR3 runs 13 residues. The CDR3 DNA reads TGTGCCAGCCAGGGCAAAGGGACCTACGAGCAGTACTTC. It is translated as CASQGKGTYEQYF.

This clonotype was seen many times. The CDR3 DNA sequence: TGTGCCACCAGCAGAGATCCCCAGGGGGTACGGAATGAGCAGTTCTTC. As protein: CATSRDPQGVRNEQFF. V usage is TRBV15 and J usage is TRBJ2-1, with TRBD1 identical over 7 bases. V lost 0 bases to trimming and J lost 7 bases; unmatched junction nucleotides: 9. The CDR3 extends over 16 amino acids. CDR1 and CDR2 (germline): LNHNV, YYDKDF (reference sequence). Looking up the rest from reference TRBV15 and TRBJ2-1 gives the full variable domain: DAMVIQNPRYQVTQFGKPVTLSCSQTLNHNVMYWYQQKSSQAPKLLFHYYDKDFNNEADTPDNFQSRRPNTSFCFLDIRSPGLGDTAMYLCATSRDPQGVRNEQFFGPGTRLTVL.

This clonotype was seen at least ten times. The chain joins TRBV3-1 to TRBJ2-7, with TRBD1 matching over 7 bases. This CDR3 has 15 amino acids. V shed 7 bases, J shed 4 bases, and the junction held 13 bases outside the gene matches. Looked up from germline, CDR1 is LGHDT and CDR2 is YNNKEL (reference sequence). CDR3: CASKQAVGGAYEQYF. In nucleotides, the CDR3 is TGTGCCAGCAAACAGGCCGTAGGGGGCGCGTACGAGCAGTACTTC.

There are many counts of this clonotype. The chain recombines TRBV7-9 with TRBJ1-5; D remains ambiguous. Germline loops: CDR1 SEHNR, CDR2 FQNEAQ (reference sequence). Between the trimmed V and J ends, which lost 3 bases and 7 bases, there was a span of 7 bases. The CDR3 length is 12 residues. CDR3 region: CASSLDSQPQHF. The CDR3 DNA follows: TGTGCCAGCAGCTTGGATTCCCAGCCCCAGCATTTT.

There are many counts of this clonotype. The rearrangement uses TRBV12-3 or TRBV12-4 and TRBJ1-1; the D is unclear. CDR3 length: 11 amino acids. V dropped 3 bases and J dropped 10 bases, with 9 bases sitting between them. CDR3 DNA sequence: TGTGCCAGCAGTTTCCTCTCGGGAGCTTTCTTT. It is translated as CASSFLSGAFF.

This clonotype was observed at least ten times. This sequence joins TRBV6-5 and TRBJ2-1; TRBD2 matches 7 bases. The CDR3 contains 13 residues. Looked up from germline, CDR1 is MNHEY and CDR2 is SVGAGI. V shed 0 bases, J shed 10 bases, and the junction held 3 bases outside the gene matches. The CDR3 loop reads CASSYSRAGEQFF. DNA for the CDR3: TGTGCCAGCAGTTACTCGAGAGCGGGGGAGCAGTTCTTC.

This clonotype has ten or more counts. As DNA, the CDR3 is TGTGCCAGCAGGAAGGGACTCGAAGCTAATTCACCCCTCCACTTT. Protein: CASRKGLEANSPLHF. The chain employs TRBV6-5 and TRBJ1-6; a weak D match, TRBD1 (5 bases). CDR3 length: 15 residues. The germline gives CDR1 MNHEY, CDR2 SVGAGI. V dropped 6 bases and J dropped 6 bases, with 15 bases sitting between them.

This clonotype was seen repeatedly, ten times or more. The chain has TRBV29-1 and TRBJ1-1; maybe TRBD1 (5 bases). Between the trimmed V and J ends, which lost 7 bases and 8 bases, there was a span of 26 bases. Germline V gene sequence: CDR1 SQVTM, CDR2 ANQGSEA. The CDR3 contains 15 residues. For the CDR3, the DNA is TGCAGCGCTGACCACAGGCCCGCTGGTCGGAGGGAAGCTTTCTTT. It is translated as CSADHRPAGRREAFF.

In its sample, this clonotype was seen a few times. A much larger clone differs by one base, so this may be a read error. V is TRBV7-2 and J is TRBJ1-4; the D gene is possibly TRBD1 (5 bases). CDR3 length equals 14 residues. The V end was cut by 5 bases, the J end by 7 bases, with 14 bases between. Per the germline V gene, CDR1 is SGHTA and CDR2 is FQGNSA. The CDR3 spells CASSLQVVGEKLFF. CDR3 nucleotide sequence: TGTGCCAGCAGCCTACAGGTTGTCGGTGAAAAACTGTTTTTT.

Many counts were recorded for this clonotype. The chain employs TRBV20-1 and TRBJ2-5; 8 bases line up with TRBD1. V lost 3 bases and J lost 4; bases outside the gene matches: 4. Germline V gene data show CDR1 as DFQATT and CDR2 as SNEGSKA (reference sequence). The length of the CDR3 is 13 residues. CDR3 residues: CSASNRGAETQYF. The CDR3 DNA is TGCAGTGCTAGTAACAGGGGGGCAGAGACCCAGTACTTC.

This clonotype was detected many times. The rearrangement uses TRBV7-2 and TRBJ1-2; no firm D call. CDR1 and CDR2 from the germline V gene are SGHTA and FQGNSA. The V end lost 5 bases, the J end lost 4 bases, and 11 bases lay between the germline ends. The CDR3 is made up of 13 amino acids. The CDR3 region has the DNA TGTGCCAGCAGCCTAGGAGTCGGCTATGGCTACACCTTC. This translates into CASSLGVGYGYTF.

This clonotype was seen at least ten times. CDR3 residues: CASRVTDEQFF. The DNA for the CDR3 is TGTGCCAGCAGGGTTACGGATGAGCAGTTCTTC. The chain recombines TRBV7-2 with TRBJ2-1; no clear D gene. V was cut by 6 bases and J by 8 bases, with 8 bases left in between. The CDR3 is made up of 11 amino acids. CDR1 is SGHTA, CDR2 FQGNSA, per germline.

This clonotype was recorded many times. The genes are TRBV6-6 and TRBJ1-2; tentative D call: TRBD1 (5 bases). The CDR3 has 14 residues. Trimming removed 7 bases at V and 0 bases at J, with 12 bases between. Germline lookup yields CDR1 MNHNY and CDR2 SVGAGI (reference sequence). In DNA, the CDR3 is TGTGCCAGCACCCCGACGGGGGCTAACTATGGCTACACCTTC. It codes for CASTPTGANYGYTF.

This clonotype was observed many times. The V call is TRBV12-3 or TRBV12-4, the J call TRBJ1-1; D remains ambiguous. V lost 4 bases to trimming and J lost 6 bases, with 6 bases between them. The CDR3 extends over 11 amino acids. In DNA, the CDR3 is TGTGCCAGCAGTTCCCGAGCTGAAGCTTTCTTT. Translation gives CASSSRAEAFF.